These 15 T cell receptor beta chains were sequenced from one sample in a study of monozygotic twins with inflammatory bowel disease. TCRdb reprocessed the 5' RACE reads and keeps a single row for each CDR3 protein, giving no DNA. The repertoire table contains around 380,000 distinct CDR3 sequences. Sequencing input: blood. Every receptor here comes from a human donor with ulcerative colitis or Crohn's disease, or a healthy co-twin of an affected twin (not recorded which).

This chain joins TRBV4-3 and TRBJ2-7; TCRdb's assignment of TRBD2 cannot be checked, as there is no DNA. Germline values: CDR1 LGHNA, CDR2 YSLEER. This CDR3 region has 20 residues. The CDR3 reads CASSQARTLRTSGRSYEQYF.

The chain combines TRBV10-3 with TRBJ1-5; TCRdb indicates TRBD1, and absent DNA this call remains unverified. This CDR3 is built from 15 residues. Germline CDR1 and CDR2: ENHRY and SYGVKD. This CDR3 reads CAISEGQDSNQPQHF.

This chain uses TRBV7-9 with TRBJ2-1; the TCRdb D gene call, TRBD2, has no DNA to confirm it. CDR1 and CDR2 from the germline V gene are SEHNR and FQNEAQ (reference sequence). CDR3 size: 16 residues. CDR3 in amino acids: CASSQGGSGDSNEQFF.

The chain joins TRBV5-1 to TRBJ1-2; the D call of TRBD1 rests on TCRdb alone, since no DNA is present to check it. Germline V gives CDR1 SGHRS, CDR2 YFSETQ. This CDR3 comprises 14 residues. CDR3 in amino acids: CASSIAGGGYGYTF.

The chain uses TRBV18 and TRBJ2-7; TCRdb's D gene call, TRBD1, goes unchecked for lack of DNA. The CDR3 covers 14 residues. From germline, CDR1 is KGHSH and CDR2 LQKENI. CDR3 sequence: CASSSRTGIYEQYF.

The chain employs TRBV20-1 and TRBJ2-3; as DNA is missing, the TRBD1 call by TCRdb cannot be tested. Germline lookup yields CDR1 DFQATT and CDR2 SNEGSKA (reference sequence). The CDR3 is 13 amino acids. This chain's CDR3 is CSARDLGGLAQYF.

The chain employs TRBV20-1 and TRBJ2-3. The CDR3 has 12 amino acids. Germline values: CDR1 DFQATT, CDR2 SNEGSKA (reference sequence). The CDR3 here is CSALVSGDTQYF.

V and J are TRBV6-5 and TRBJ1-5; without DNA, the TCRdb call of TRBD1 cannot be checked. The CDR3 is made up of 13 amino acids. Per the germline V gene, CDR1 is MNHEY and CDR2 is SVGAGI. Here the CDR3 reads CASSNRVNQPQHF.

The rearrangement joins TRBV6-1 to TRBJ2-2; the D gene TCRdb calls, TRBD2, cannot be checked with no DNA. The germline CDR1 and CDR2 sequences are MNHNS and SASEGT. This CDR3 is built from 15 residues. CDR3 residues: CASRGGDSNTGELFF.

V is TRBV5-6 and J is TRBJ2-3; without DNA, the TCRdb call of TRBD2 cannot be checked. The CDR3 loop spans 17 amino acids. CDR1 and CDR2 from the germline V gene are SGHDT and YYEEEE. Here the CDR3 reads CASSLSSSGIRADTQYF. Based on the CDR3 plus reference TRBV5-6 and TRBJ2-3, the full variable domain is DAGVTQSPTHLIKTRGQQVTLRCSPKSGHDTVSWYQQALGQGPQFIFQYYEEEERQRGNFPDRFSGHQFPNYSSELNVNALLLGDSALYLCASSLSSSGIRADTQYFGPGTRLTVL.

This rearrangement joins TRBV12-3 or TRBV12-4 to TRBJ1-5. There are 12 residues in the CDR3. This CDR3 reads CASSYSNQPQHF.

Here the CDR3 reads CAWMGASNEKLFF. The chain uses TRBV30 and TRBJ1-4; TCRdb names TRBD1, which stays unverified in the absence of DNA. The CDR3 consists of 13 residues. Looked up from germline, CDR1 is GTSNPN and CDR2 is SVGIG (reference sequence).

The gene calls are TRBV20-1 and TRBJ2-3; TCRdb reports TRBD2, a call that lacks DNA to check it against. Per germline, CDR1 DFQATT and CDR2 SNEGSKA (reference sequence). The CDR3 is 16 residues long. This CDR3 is CSASKGLAGVWDTQYF.

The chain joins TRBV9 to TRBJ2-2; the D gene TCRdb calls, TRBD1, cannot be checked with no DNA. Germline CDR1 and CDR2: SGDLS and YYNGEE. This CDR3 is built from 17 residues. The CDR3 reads CASSLPDRAINTGELFF.

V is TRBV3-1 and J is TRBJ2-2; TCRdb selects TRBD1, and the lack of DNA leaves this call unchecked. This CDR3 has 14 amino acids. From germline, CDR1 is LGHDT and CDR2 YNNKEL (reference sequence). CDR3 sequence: CASSETQGTGELFF. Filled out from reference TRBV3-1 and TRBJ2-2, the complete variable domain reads DTAVSQTPKYLVTQMGNDKSIKCEQNLGHDTMYWYKQDSKKFLKIMFSYNNKELIINETVPNRFSPKSPDKAHLNLHINSLELGDSAVYFCASSETQGTGELFFGEGSRLTVL.